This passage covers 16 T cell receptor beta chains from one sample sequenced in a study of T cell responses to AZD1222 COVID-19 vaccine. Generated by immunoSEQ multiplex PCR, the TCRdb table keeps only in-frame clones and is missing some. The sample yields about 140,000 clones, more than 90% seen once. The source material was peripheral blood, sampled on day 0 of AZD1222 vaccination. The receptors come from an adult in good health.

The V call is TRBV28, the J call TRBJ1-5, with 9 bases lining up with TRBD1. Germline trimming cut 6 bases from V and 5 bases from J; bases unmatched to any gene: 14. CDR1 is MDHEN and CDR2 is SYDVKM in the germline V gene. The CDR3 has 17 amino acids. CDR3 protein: CASSRRLGTGHHQPQHF. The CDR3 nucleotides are TGTGCCAGCAGCCGGCGGCTAGGGACAGGGCACCATCAGCCCCAGCATTTT.

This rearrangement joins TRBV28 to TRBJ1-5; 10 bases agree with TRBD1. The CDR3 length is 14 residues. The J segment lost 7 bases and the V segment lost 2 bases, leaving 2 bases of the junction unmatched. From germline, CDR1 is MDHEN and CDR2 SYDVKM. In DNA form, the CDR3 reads TGTGCCAGCAGTTTACGGGACAGGGGCCAGCCCCAGCATTTT. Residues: CASSLRDRGQPQHF.

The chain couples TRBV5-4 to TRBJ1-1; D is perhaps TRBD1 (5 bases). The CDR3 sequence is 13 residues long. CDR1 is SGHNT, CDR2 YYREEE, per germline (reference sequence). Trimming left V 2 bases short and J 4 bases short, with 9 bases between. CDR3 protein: CASSLTGGTEAFF. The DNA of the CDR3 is TGTGCCAGCAGCTTAACAGGTGGCACTGAAGCTTTCTTT.

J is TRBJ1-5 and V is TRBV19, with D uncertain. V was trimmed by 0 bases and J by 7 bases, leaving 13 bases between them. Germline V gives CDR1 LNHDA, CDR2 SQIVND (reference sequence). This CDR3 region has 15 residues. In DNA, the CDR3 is TGTGCCAGTAGTATAGAGGGCTCTACCCTCCAGCCCCAGCATTTT. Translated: CASSIEGSTLQPQHF.

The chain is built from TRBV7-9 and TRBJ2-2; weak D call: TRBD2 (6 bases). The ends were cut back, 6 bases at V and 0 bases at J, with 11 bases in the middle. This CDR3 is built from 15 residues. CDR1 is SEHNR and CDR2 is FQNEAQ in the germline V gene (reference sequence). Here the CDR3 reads CASRPTSSNTGELFF. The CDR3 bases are TGTGCCAGCAGACCTACTAGCTCGAACACCGGGGAGCTGTTTTTT.

The chain's CDR3 is CASRVDRGNPQHF. Written as DNA, the CDR3 is TGTGCCAGCAGGGTGGACAGAGGGAATCCCCAGCATTTT. J is TRBJ1-5 and V is TRBV2, with D perhaps matching TRBD1 (6 bases). The CDR3 runs to 13 residues. CDR1 and CDR2 from the germline V gene are SNHLY and FYNNEI. The germline V and J ends were trimmed by 6 bases and 10 bases, with 16 bases remaining between them.

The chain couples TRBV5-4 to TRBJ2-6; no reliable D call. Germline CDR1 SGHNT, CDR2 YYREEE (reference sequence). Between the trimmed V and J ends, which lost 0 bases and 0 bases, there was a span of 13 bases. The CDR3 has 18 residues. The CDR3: CASSLGIRVSSGANVLTF. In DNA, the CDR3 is TGTGCCAGCAGCTTGGGCATACGGGTATCCTCTGGGGCCAACGTCCTGACTTTC.

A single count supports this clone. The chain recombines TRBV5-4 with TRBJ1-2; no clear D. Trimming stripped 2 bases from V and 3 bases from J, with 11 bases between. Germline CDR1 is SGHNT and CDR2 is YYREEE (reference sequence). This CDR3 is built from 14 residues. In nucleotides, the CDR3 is TGTGCCAGCAGCTTTGACCACGGGTACTATGGCTACACCTTC. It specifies CASSFDHGYYGYTF.

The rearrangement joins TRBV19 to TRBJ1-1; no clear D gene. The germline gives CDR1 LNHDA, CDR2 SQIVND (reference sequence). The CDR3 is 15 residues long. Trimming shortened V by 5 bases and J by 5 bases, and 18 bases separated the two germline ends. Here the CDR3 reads CASSAVGELGTEAFF. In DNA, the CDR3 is TGTGCCAGTAGTGCGGTTGGGGAGTTGGGGACTGAAGCTTTCTTT. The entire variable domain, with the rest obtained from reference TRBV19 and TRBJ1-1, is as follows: DGGITQSPKYLFRKEGQNVTLSCEQNLNHDAMYWYRQDPGQGLRLIYYSQIVNDFQKGDIAEGYSVSREKKESFPLTVTSAQKNPTAFYLCASSAVGELGTEAFFGQGTRLTVV.

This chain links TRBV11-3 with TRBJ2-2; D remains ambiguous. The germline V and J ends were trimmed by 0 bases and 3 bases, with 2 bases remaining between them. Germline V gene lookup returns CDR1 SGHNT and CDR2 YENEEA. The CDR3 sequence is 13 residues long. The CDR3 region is CASSLDYTGELFF. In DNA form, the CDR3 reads TGTGCCAGCAGCTTAGACTACACCGGGGAGCTGTTTTTT.

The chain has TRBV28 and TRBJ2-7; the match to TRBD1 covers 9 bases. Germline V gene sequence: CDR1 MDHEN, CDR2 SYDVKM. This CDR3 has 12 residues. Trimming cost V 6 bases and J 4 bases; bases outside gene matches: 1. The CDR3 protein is CASRQGAYEQYF. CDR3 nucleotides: TGTGCCAGCAGACAGGGGGCATACGAGCAGTACTTC.

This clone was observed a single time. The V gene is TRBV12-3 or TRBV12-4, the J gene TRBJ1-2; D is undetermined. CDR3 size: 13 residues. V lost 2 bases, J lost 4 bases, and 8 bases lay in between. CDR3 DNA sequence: TGTGCCAGCAGTTTAAGATCGGGCTATGGCTACACCTTC. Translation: CASSLRSGYGYTF.

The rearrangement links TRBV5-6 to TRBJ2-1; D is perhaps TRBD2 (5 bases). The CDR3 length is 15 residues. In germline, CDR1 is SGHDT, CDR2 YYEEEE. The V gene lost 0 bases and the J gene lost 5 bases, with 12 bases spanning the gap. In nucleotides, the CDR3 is TGTGCCAGCAGCTTGGGATACGGGAATCACAATGAGCAGTTCTTC. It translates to CASSLGYGNHNEQFF.

CDR3 residues: CASSLAVRGQTYNEQFF. In DNA, the CDR3 is TGTGCCAGCAGCTTAGCAGTGAGGGGTCAAACCTACAATGAGCAGTTCTTC. The rearrangement joins TRBV7-9 to TRBJ2-1; D might be TRBD1 or TRBD2, each matching 5 bases. CDR1 is SEHNR and CDR2 is FQNEAQ in the germline V gene (reference sequence). The CDR3 loop spans 17 amino acids. V shed 0 bases and J shed 2 bases, with 14 bases lying between them. Full variable domain (rest looked up from reference TRBV7-9 and TRBJ2-1): DTGVSQNPRHKITKRGQNVTFRCDPISEHNRLYWYRQTLGQGPEFLTYFQNEAQLEKSRLLSDRFSAERPKGSFSTLEIQRTEQGDSAMYLCASSLAVRGQTYNEQFFGPGTRLTVL.

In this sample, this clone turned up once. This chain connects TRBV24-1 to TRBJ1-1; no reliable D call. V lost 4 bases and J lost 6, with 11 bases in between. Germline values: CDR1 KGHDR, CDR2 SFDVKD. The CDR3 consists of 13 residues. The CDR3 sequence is CATSDPGEAEAFF. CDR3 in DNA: TGTGCCACCAGTGACCCGGGAGAGGCTGAAGCTTTCTTT.

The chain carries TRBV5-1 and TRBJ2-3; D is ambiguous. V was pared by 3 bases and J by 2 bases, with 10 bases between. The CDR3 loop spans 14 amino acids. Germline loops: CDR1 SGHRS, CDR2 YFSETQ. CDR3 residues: CASSSPRTTDTQYF. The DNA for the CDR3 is TGCGCCAGCAGCTCCCCCCGGACCACAGATACGCAGTATTTT.